This T cell receptor (beta chain) was profiled in a study of cytomegalovirus exposure and HLA in healthy donors. At the level of the study: About 85 million unique TCRs from HLA-typed donors were held in an early release of data.

Of note for this clone: The antigen remains undetermined.

V shed 1 base and J shed 5 bases, with 9 bases lying between them. Germline V CDR1 and CDR2: MGHRA, YSYEKL. The CDR3 extends over 14 amino acids. Unrecorded immune exposures were likely, despite nominal health at sampling. Study conclusions and caveats: Later analysis placed DRB1 highest and HLA-C lowest in TCR association rates, which differed by HLA locus. According to reports, the classifier identified cytomegalovirus status with high specificity and sensitivity.

PCR involved 60 Vbeta and 13 Jbeta primers. Here immunoSEQ multiplex PCR was the method, and the copy in TCRdb shows in-frame clones only, minus some. This repertoire comprises approximately 170,000 clones; its ten largest clones make up roughly 0.83%. The genes are TRBV4-1 and TRBJ2-1; no clear D. The sequenced sample consisted of PBMCs. This receptor was taken from a woman aged 18-29 years in good health and CMV-seropositive. The CDR3 loop is CASSQAIEDNEQFF. DNA of the CDR3: TGCGCCAGCAGCCAAGCGATTGAGGACAATGAGCAGTTCTTC.